What follows are 14 T cell receptor beta chains derived from one specimen sequenced in a study of blood T cell repertoires in COVID-19 (dated by TCRdb to the early 2020s). Library construction relied on the immunoSEQ multiplex PCR assay. Here the immuneACCESS table is served through TCRdb, limited to in-frame sequences with V and J called. Missing clones are a known gap in these copies; in checked studies unresolved V genes cover under half, and the rest lacks a known reason. The table for this sample lists some 150,000 clones; 70% to 90% of them were counted only once. The top ten constitute 13% of the sample. Sequencing was carried out using peripheral blood. The source is a man aged 60 to 75 with active or convalescent COVID-19.

The J gene is TRBJ2-5, the V gene TRBV28, with D perhaps TRBD1 (5 bases). Trimming stripped 7 bases from V and 5 bases from J, with 20 bases between. Per germline, CDR1 MDHEN and CDR2 SYDVKM. The CDR3 has 15 residues. CDR3 nucleotides: TGTGCCAGCACCGAACCTGGGGCCGGTCGGGAGACCCAGTACTTC. It is translated as CASTEPGAGRETQYF.

V is TRBV10-1 and J is TRBJ1-3; 9 nucleotides agree with TRBD1. Germline-derived CDR1 and CDR2 are WNHNN and SYGVQD (reference sequence). The CDR3 spans 16 residues. J lost 0 bases, V lost 3 bases, and 3 bases had no gene match. The CDR3 reads CASSEGTGSSGNTIYF. In DNA, the CDR3 is TGCGCCAGCAGTGAAGGGACAGGGAGCTCTGGAAACACCATATATTTT.

The chain is built from TRBV14 and TRBJ1-1; D gene ambiguous. V lost 0 bases and J 7 bases, leaving 9 bases between the germline ends. CDR1 SGHDN and CDR2 FVKESK come from the germline V gene. The CDR3 runs 13 residues. This CDR3 is CASSQEVRGEAFF. The CDR3 DNA reads as TGTGCCAGCAGCCAAGAGGTACGCGGTGAAGCTTTCTTT.

The chain has TRBV2 and TRBJ2-1; 12 nucleotides agree with TRBD1. The CDR3 loop spans 19 amino acids. Trimming at V came to 6 bases and at J to 6 bases, leaving 18 bases not matched to a gene. CDR1 is SNHLY, CDR2 FYNNEI, per germline. CDR3 bases: TGTGCCAGCAGGGGACAGGGGGCGCTTAGGCCCATCGGTAGCAATGAGCAGTTCTTC. Protein product: CASRGQGALRPIGSNEQFF.

This sequence joins TRBV5-1 and TRBJ2-5, with TRBD1 matching over 7 bases. The V and J ends lost 4 bases and 1 base, in that order; junction bases with no gene match: 4. Germline-derived CDR1 and CDR2 are SGHRS and YFSETQ. This CDR3 has 14 amino acids. The CDR3 region is CASSLQGSQETQYF. The CDR3 nucleotides are TGCGCCAGCAGCCTACAGGGGAGCCAAGAGACCCAGTACTTC. The full variable domain, completed using reference TRBV5-1 and TRBJ2-5, is KAGVTQTPRYLIKTRGQQVTLSCSPISGHRSVSWYQQTPGQGLQFLFEYFSETQRNKGNFPGRFSGRQFSNSRSEMNVSTLELGDSALYLCASSLQGSQETQYFGPGTRLLVL.

This clone was counted at least ten times. This rearrangement joins TRBV2 to TRBJ2-5; TRBD1 matches 12 bases. Unmatched junction bases numbered 4, after V lost 6 bases and J lost 2 bases. Germline CDR1 and CDR2: SNHLY and FYNNEI. The CDR3 is 15 amino acids. The DNA of the CDR3 is TGTGCCAGCAGGGGGACAGGGGGCAGTCAAGAGACCCAGTACTTC. It encodes CASRGTGGSQETQYF.

The genes are TRBV28 and TRBJ1-4; D is ambiguous. The V end was cut by 10 bases, the J end by 6 bases, with 15 bases between. Germline V gene lookup returns CDR1 MDHEN and CDR2 SYDVKM. The CDR3 has 13 amino acids. This chain's CDR3 is CATGALEDEKLFF. The CDR3 DNA reads TGTGCCACCGGAGCCTTGGAGGATGAAAAACTGTTTTTT.

The V gene is TRBV18, the J gene TRBJ1-5; 10 bases align to TRBD1. The CDR3 is 18 residues long. J gave up 6 bases and V 3 bases, and 14 bases lay outside the gene matches. CDR1 and CDR2 (germline): KGHSH, LQKENI. The CDR3 here is CASSPIPFGQGGTQPQHF. The CDR3 nucleotides are TGTGCCAGCTCACCTATACCTTTTGGACAGGGGGGGACTCAGCCCCAGCATTTT.

The chain carries TRBV3-1 (or the pseudogene TRBV3-2) and TRBJ1-1, with TRBD1 as a possible D gene (5 bases). V gave up 8 bases and J gave up 0 bases, with 13 bases separating them. CDR3 length: 14 residues. Germline V gene data show CDR1 as LGHDT and CDR2 as YNNKEL (reference sequence). The CDR3 protein is CASASRAMNTEAFF. CDR3 nucleotides: TGTGCCAGCGCAAGCAGGGCCATGAACACTGAAGCTTTCTTT.

J is TRBJ2-1 and V is TRBV7-2, with D perhaps TRBD2 (6 bases). This CDR3 is 16 amino acids long. Trimming shortened V by 5 bases and J by 0 bases, and 14 bases separated the two germline ends. The V gene's germline CDR1 is SGHTA and CDR2 FQGNSA. The CDR3 reads CASSPRDSSSYNEQFF. CDR3 nucleotide sequence: TGTGCCAGCAGCCCCCGGGACTCTAGCTCCTACAATGAGCAGTTCTTC.

In its sample, this clone was seen once. The sample holds other DNA sequences that translate to the same CDR3. The gene calls are TRBV19 and TRBJ1-5; D perhaps matches TRBD1 (6 bases). The V end lost 3 bases, the J end lost 1 base, and 10 bases lay between the germline ends. The V gene's germline CDR1 is LNHDA and CDR2 SQIVND (reference sequence). CDR3 length: 15 amino acids. The CDR3 reads CASSMGQGSNQPQHF. CDR3 coding DNA: TGTGCCAGTAGTATGGGGCAGGGGAGCAATCAGCCCCAGCATTTT.

The rearrangement links TRBV5-6 to TRBJ1-1; D perhaps matches TRBD1 (6 bases). Germline CDR1 is SGHDT and CDR2 is YYEEEE. V was cut by 4 bases and J by 8 bases, with 21 bases left in between. The CDR3 sequence is 15 residues long. The CDR3 reads CASSPIGITGSEAFF. CDR3 sequence (DNA): TGTGCCAGCAGCCCCATTGGGATTACAGGGTCAGAAGCTTTCTTT.

The rearrangement links TRBV28 to TRBJ2-7, with a weak D call TRBD1 (6 bases). This CDR3 comprises 16 residues. V was shortened by 3 bases and J by 11 bases, with 26 bases between the two germline ends. CDR1 is MDHEN, CDR2 SYDVKM, per germline. CDR3 bases: TGTGCCAGCAGTTTGTCTACGTCCGGGCCTAAGAAGGGGGAGTACTTC. Residues: CASSLSTSGPKKGEYF.

This chain connects TRBV5-6 to TRBJ2-7, with 9 nucleotides matching TRBD1. CDR1 is SGHDT, CDR2 YYEEEE, per germline. This CDR3 contains 14 residues. The trim removed 7 bases at V and 2 bases at J, leaving 7 bases unmatched. The CDR3 protein is CASGPGTGPYEQYF. The CDR3 DNA sequence: TGTGCCAGCGGACCCGGGACAGGGCCCTACGAGCAGTACTTC. The full variable domain, with the rest looked up from reference TRBV5-6 and TRBJ2-7, is DAGVTQSPTHLIKTRGQQVTLRCSPKSGHDTVSWYQQALGQGPQFIFQYYEEEERQRGNFPDRFSGHQFPNYSSELNVNALLLGDSALYLCASGPGTGPYEQYFGPGTRLTVT.